Listed below are T cell receptor beta chains from one sample, sequenced in a study of shared clonotypes between healthy human individuals. Clones were read by immunoSEQ multiplex PCR, and TCRdb kept only the in-frame ones, dropping some. This sample has some 2.3 million clones, with 80% to 95% found just once. The sample was naive CD4+ T cells from PBMCs. The receptor source for this set is a man aged 18 to 35 in good health. Some clones in this sample may be carry-over from other donors' samples. CDR3s include the opening cysteine and the closing phenylalanine or tryptophan. Each record gives: D gene, clone size, V gene, J gene, CDR3 protein, CDR3 DNA. The D gene is left open where the match is weak. Clone size is shown for a subset of rows, as once, few, many or a class of expanded clone.

d_call: -; clone_size: once; v_call: TRBV5-4; j_call: TRBJ2-7; cdr3_aa: CASSLVAGKPYEQYF; cdr3_nt: TGTGCCAGCAGCTTGGTCGCCGGGAAACCATACGAGCAGTACTTC
d_call: -; clone_size: -; v_call: TRBV5-8; j_call: TRBJ2-5; cdr3_aa: CASSYYTGTPGETQYF; cdr3_nt: TGTGCCAGCAGTTACTACACCGGGACACCGGGAGAGACCCAGTACTTC
d_call: -; clone_size: -; v_call: TRBV5-1; j_call: TRBJ1-2; cdr3_aa: CASSSLRGFEGYTF; cdr3_nt: TGCGCCAGCAGCTCCCTGCGGGGGTTCGAGGGCTACACCTTC
d_call: -; clone_size: -; v_call: TRBV5-1; j_call: TRBJ2-7; cdr3_aa: CASSFQTRSEQYF; cdr3_nt: TGCGCCAGCAGCTTCCAGACCCGGTCCGAGCAGTACTTC
d_call: TRBD1; clone_size: -; v_call: TRBV7-9; j_call: TRBJ1-2; cdr3_aa: CASSIGAGQGRHGYTF; cdr3_nt: TGTGCCAGCAGCATAGGGGCGGGACAGGGGAGACATGGCTACACCTTC
d_call: -; clone_size: -; v_call: TRBV7-9; j_call: TRBJ2-3; cdr3_aa: CASSLTGSTDTQYF; cdr3_nt: TGTGCCAGCAGCTTAACGGGTAGCACAGATACGCAGTATTTT
d_call: -; clone_size: -; v_call: TRBV28; j_call: TRBJ2-7; cdr3_aa: CASSFTEGLAEQYF; cdr3_nt: TGTGCCAGCAGTTTTACGGAGGGTTTGGCCGAGCAGTACTTC
d_call: -; clone_size: -; v_call: TRBV29-1; j_call: TRBJ1-4; cdr3_aa: CSVVGTREKLFF; cdr3_nt: TGCAGCGTTGTAGGGACAAGGGAAAAACTGTTTTTT
d_call: -; clone_size: -; v_call: TRBV28; j_call: TRBJ2-5; cdr3_aa: CASLPAPKETQYF; cdr3_nt: TGTGCCAGCCTCCCCGCGCCCAAAGAGACCCAGTACTTC
d_call: -; clone_size: -; v_call: TRBV7-2; j_call: TRBJ2-6; cdr3_aa: CASSPQWGGGANVLTF; cdr3_nt: TGTGCCAGCAGCCCCCAGTGGGGTGGTGGGGCCAACGTCCTGACTTTC